Listed below are T cell receptor beta chains from one sample, sequenced in a study of blood T cells in healthy people across ages. MiXCR, run by TCRdb on the 5' RACE reads, gives a single entry per CDR3 protein. The table has around 1,000,000 distinct CDR3 sequences, roughly two fifths seen once. The sequencing input was blood. The source is a man between 18 and 35 years old in good health. CDR3s include the opening cysteine and the closing phenylalanine or tryptophan. The order of the fields is clone size, D gene, CDR3 length, V gene, J gene, CDR3 DNA, CDR3 protein. D genes are given only for firm matches. Clone size appears in some rows only: once, few, many, or a class for an expanded clone.

size: NA
D: NA
length: 13
V: TRBV7-2
J: TRBJ1-2
DNA: TGTGCCAGCAGCCCCACCACGATCTATGGCTACACCTTC
CDR3: CASSPTTIYGYTF

size: few
D: NA
length: 14
V: TRBV7-2
J: TRBJ2-3
DNA: TGTGCCAGCAGCTTTGACGCCAGCACAGATACGCAGTATTTT
CDR3: CASSFDASTDTQYF

size: once
D: NA
length: 12
V: TRBV6-2/TRBV6-3
J: TRBJ2-1
DNA: TGTGCCAGCACCGACCGAACCTGTGAGCAGTTCTTC
CDR3: CASTDRTCEQFF

size: NA
D: TRBD1
length: 13
V: TRBV20-1
J: TRBJ1-2
DNA: TGCAGTGCTCAACAGGGGAAAGACTATGGCTACACCTTC
CDR3: CSAQQGKDYGYTF

size: NA
D: NA
length: 13
V: TRBV27
J: TRBJ1-6
DNA: TGTGCCAGCGGGACGGGTAATAATTCACCCCTCCACTTT
CDR3: CASGTGNNSPLHF

size: few
D: NA
length: 15
V: TRBV28
J: TRBJ1-1
DNA: TGTGCCAGCACGGCGGGGGGCGCGGCGAACACTGAAGCTTTCTTT
CDR3: CASTAGGAANTEAFF

size: NA
D: NA
length: 14
V: TRBV25-1
J: TRBJ2-1
DNA: TGTGCCAGCAGTGAATATATAACTGGGAATGAGCAGTTCTTC
CDR3: CASSEYITGNEQFF

size: NA
D: TRBD1
length: 13
V: TRBV29-1
J: TRBJ2-7
DNA: TGCAGCGTTGGGGACAGGCCTAACAATGAGCAGTACTTC
CDR3: CSVGDRPNNEQYF

size: NA
D: NA
length: 14
V: TRBV19
J: TRBJ1-1
DNA: TGTGTCAGTAGTTTTGACACCATGAACACTGAAGCTTTCTTT
CDR3: CVSSFDTMNTEAFF

size: NA
D: NA
length: 13
V: TRBV5-1
J: TRBJ2-3
DNA: TGCGCCAGCACCTGGACAAACACAGATACGCAGTATTTT
CDR3: CASTWTNTDTQYF

size: NA
D: NA
length: 17
V: TRBV4-3
J: TRBJ2-3
DNA: TGCGCCAGCAGCCAAGATAGGATAGCTTCGGGCACAGATACGCAGTATTTT
CDR3: CASSQDRIASGTDTQYF

size: NA
D: NA
length: 16
V: TRBV7-9
J: TRBJ1-3
DNA: TGTGCCAGCAGACCCGGCGTCAGGGATGAGGAAAACACCATATATTTT
CDR3: CASRPGVRDEENTIYF

size: few
D: NA
length: 15
V: TRBV7-3
J: TRBJ2-1
DNA: TGTGCCAGCAGCGCGGTGGACGGGTCCTACAATGAGCAGTTCTTC
CDR3: CASSAVDGSYNEQFF

size: few
D: TRBD2
length: 13
V: TRBV2
J: TRBJ2-3
DNA: TGTGCCACCAATGAGCGGGGGCCAGATACGCAGTATTTT
CDR3: CATNERGPDTQYF

size: NA
D: NA
length: 17
V: TRBV10-3
J: TRBJ1-5
DNA: TGTGCCATCAATCGAGCAGGCCCCGGGCTGAGCAATCAGCCCCAGCATTTT
CDR3: CAINRAGPGLSNQPQHF

size: NA
D: NA
length: 14
V: TRBV10-3
J: TRBJ2-3
DNA: TGTGCCATCAGTGAGTCCCTATACTCAGATACGCAGTATTTT
CDR3: CAISESLYSDTQYF

size: few
D: NA
length: 15
V: TRBV20-1
J: TRBJ1-1
DNA: TGCAGTGCTAGTGCCTCCCCTGGGGTTAGGAAGGAAGCTTTCTTT
CDR3: CSASASPGVRKEAFF

size: NA
D: NA
length: 12
V: TRBV7-2
J: TRBJ2-1
DNA: TGTGCCAGCAGCCCCATTTACAATGAGCAGTTCTTC
CDR3: CASSPIYNEQFF

size: NA
D: NA
length: 16
V: TRBV5-1
J: TRBJ2-1
DNA: TGCGCCAGCAGCTTCGTCACTCCCCCAGTCGGGAATGAGCAGTTCTTC
CDR3: CASSFVTPPVGNEQFF

size: NA
D: TRBD2
length: 15
V: TRBV20-1
J: TRBJ2-5
DNA: TGCAGTGCTAACTCCCTAGCGGGGGGTTACAATGAGCAGTACTTC
CDR3: CSANSLAGGYNEQYF

size: few
D: NA
length: 15
V: TRBV29-1
J: TRBJ2-5
DNA: TGCAGCGTTGAATCACAGGGTACAGACTCTGAGACCCAGTACTTC
CDR3: CSVESQGTDSETQYF

size: NA
D: NA
length: 17
V: TRBV7-2
J: TRBJ1-6
DNA: TGTGCCAGCAGCTCCGCTGGGGAAGACAGACGCAATTCACCCCTCCACTTT
CDR3: CASSSAGEDRRNSPLHF

size: NA
D: NA
length: 14
V: TRBV20-1
J: TRBJ2-4
DNA: TGCAGTGCTAGAGGGTGGGGGTCCAAAAACATTCAGTACTTC
CDR3: CSARGWGSKNIQYF

size: NA
D: TRBD1
length: 16
V: TRBV5-4
J: TRBJ1-1
DNA: TGTGCCAGCAGCGGCCGGACAGGGCCATTGAACACTGAAGCTTTCTTT
CDR3: CASSGRTGPLNTEAFF

size: NA
D: NA
length: 12
V: TRBV27
J: TRBJ2-5
DNA: TGTGCCAGCGGTTTGGGGGACAATGAGCAGTACTTC
CDR3: CASGLGDNEQYF

size: NA
D: NA
length: 16
V: TRBV3-1
J: TRBJ1-1
DNA: TGTGCCAGCAGCCCCAACAAGCCGAACGGGAACACTGAAGCTTTCTTT
CDR3: CASSPNKPNGNTEAFF

size: once
D: NA
length: 14
V: TRBV27
J: TRBJ1-1
DNA: TGTGCCAGCACCCCAAAGGGGGTTTTGACTGAAGCTTTCTTT
CDR3: CASTPKGVLTEAFF

size: few
D: TRBD1
length: 15
V: TRBV29-1
J: TRBJ1-2
DNA: TGCAGCGTTGAAGACCGGGACAGAGATGTCTATGGCTACACCTTC
CDR3: CSVEDRDRDVYGYTF

size: NA
D: TRBD1
length: 13
V: TRBV7-2
J: TRBJ2-1
DNA: TGTGCCAGCAGCATCGACAGGGGGCGCGTCCCGTTCTTC
CDR3: CASSIDRGRVPFF

size: NA
D: TRBD2
length: 18
V: TRBV5-1
J: TRBJ2-3
DNA: TGCGCCAGCAGCCCACTAATCCCAGGACGAGCGGGGGAAGATACGCAGTATTTT
CDR3: CASSPLIPGRAGEDTQYF

size: NA
D: NA
length: 14
V: TRBV6-5
J: TRBJ2-7
DNA: TGTGCCAGCAGTTACACCGGACACTTTTACGAGCAGTACTTC
CDR3: CASSYTGHFYEQYF

size: NA
D: TRBD1
length: 14
V: TRBV20-1
J: TRBJ2-7
DNA: TGCAGTGCTATCGGACGGGACAGGCGTTACGAGCAGTACTTC
CDR3: CSAIGRDRRYEQYF

size: NA
D: NA
length: 13
V: TRBV10-3
J: TRBJ2-2
DNA: TGTGCCACCGTCGACACGAACACCGGGGAGCCGTTTTTT
CDR3: CATVDTNTGEPFF

size: NA
D: TRBD1
length: 14
V: TRBV3-1
J: TRBJ1-1
DNA: TGTGCCAGCAGCCACGACAGGGGGAACACTGAAGCTTTCTTT
CDR3: CASSHDRGNTEAFF

size: NA
D: TRBD1
length: 16
V: TRBV12-3/TRBV12-4
J: TRBJ1-2
DNA: TGTGCCAGCAGTTTAGCACGACAGGGAGCTAACTATGGCTACACCTTC
CDR3: CASSLARQGANYGYTF

size: few
D: NA
length: 15
V: TRBV6-6
J: TRBJ1-1
DNA: TGTGCCAGCACCCTGGACCGGTCAGAGAACACTGAAGCTTTCTTT
CDR3: CASTLDRSENTEAFF

size: NA
D: NA
length: 14
V: TRBV6-2/TRBV6-3
J: TRBJ2-3
DNA: TGTGCCAGCGCCCGAGTAGGGCGCACAGATACGCGGTATTTT
CDR3: CASARVGRTDTRYF

size: few
D: TRBD1
length: 14
V: TRBV12-3/TRBV12-4
J: TRBJ1-2
DNA: TGTGCCAGCACCTTAAGTCGAGGGACAGATGGCTACACCTTC
CDR3: CASTLSRGTDGYTF

size: once
D: NA
length: 14
V: TRBV6-2/TRBV6-3
J: TRBJ2-3
DNA: TGTGCCAGCAGTCACCTACCGGGCACAGATACGCAGTATTTT
CDR3: CASSHLPGTDTQYF

size: few
D: NA
length: 15
V: TRBV25-1
J: TRBJ1-4
DNA: TGTGCCAGCAGGGATGCCGGGACGGAAAATGAAAAACTGTTTTTT
CDR3: CASRDAGTENEKLFF

size: NA
D: NA
length: 15
V: TRBV20-1
J: TRBJ2-7
DNA: TGCAGTGCTAGAGATACCACAGCGAACTCCTACGAGCAGTACTTC
CDR3: CSARDTTANSYEQYF

size: NA
D: NA
length: 14
V: TRBV12-3/TRBV12-4
J: TRBJ2-3
DNA: TGTGCCAGCGTACTCCGGGGGGCCACAGATACGCAGTATTTT
CDR3: CASVLRGATDTQYF

size: NA
D: TRBD1
length: 15
V: TRBV3-1
J: TRBJ2-1
DNA: TGTGCCAGCAGCCAAGGGGACAGGGGCGTCGATGAGCAGTTCTTC
CDR3: CASSQGDRGVDEQFF

size: NA
D: TRBD2
length: 17
V: TRBV9
J: TRBJ2-5
DNA: TGTGCCAGCAGCGTCTCTTGGGGGGGGGTCTACCAAGAGACCCAGTACTTC
CDR3: CASSVSWGGVYQETQYF

size: NA
D: TRBD2
length: 16
V: TRBV3-1
J: TRBJ2-1
DNA: TGTGCCAGCAGCCAAGGCTTGACTAGCGGTTACAATGAGCAGTTCTTC
CDR3: CASSQGLTSGYNEQFF

size: few
D: TRBD2
length: 16
V: TRBV7-2
J: TRBJ2-3
DNA: TGTGCCAGCAGCTTAGCGACTAGCGGAAGCACAGATACGCAGTATTTT
CDR3: CASSLATSGSTDTQYF

size: NA
D: NA
length: 17
V: TRBV3-1
J: TRBJ1-1
DNA: TGTGCCAGCAGCCAAGGGGGGACTCGGGTGACGAACACTGAAGCTTTCTTT
CDR3: CASSQGGTRVTNTEAFF

size: few
D: NA
length: 15
V: TRBV20-1
J: TRBJ2-5
DNA: TGCAGTGCTAGTGGTGCGACAGGATTTCAAGAGACCCAGTACTTC
CDR3: CSASGATGFQETQYF